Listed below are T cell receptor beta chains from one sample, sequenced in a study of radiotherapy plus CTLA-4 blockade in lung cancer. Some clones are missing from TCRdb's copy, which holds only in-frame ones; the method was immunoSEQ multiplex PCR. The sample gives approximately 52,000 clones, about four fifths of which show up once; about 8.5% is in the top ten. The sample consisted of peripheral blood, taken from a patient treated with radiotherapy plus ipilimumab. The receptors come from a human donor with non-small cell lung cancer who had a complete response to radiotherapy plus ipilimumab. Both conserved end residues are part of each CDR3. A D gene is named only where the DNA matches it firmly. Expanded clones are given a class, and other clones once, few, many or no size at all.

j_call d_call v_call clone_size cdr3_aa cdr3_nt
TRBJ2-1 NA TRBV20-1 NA CSATPYNEQFF TGCAGTGCTACCCCTTACAATGAGCAGTTCTTC
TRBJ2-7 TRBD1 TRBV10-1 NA CASSGGQANEQYF TGCGCCAGCAGTGGCGGACAGGCCAACGAGCAGTACTTC
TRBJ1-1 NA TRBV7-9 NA CASSLPLTEAFF TGTGCCAGCAGCCTTCCCCTCACTGAAGCTTTCTTT
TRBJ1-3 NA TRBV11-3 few CASCTGTGNTIYF TGTGCCAGCTGCACAGGGACAGGAAACACCATATATTTT
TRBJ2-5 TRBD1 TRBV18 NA CASSPAWDRQETQYF TGTGCCAGCTCGCCAGCTTGGGACAGACAAGAGACCCAGTACTTC
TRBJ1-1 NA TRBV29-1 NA CSVGSSTMNTEAFF TGCAGCGTTGGAAGCTCCACCATGAACACTGAAGCTTTCTTT
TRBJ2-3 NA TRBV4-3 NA CASSLLTRERGAAPTDTQYF TGCGCCAGCAGCCTTTTAACCCGGGAGAGAGGGGCTGCCCCTACAGATACGCAGTATTTT
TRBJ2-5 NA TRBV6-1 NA CASRAGQINTQYF TGTGCCAGCAGAGCCGGACAGATCAACACCCAGTACTTC
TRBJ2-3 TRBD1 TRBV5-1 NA CASRGATGGTDTQYF TGCGCCAGCAGGGGGGCGACAGGGGGCACAGATACGCAGTATTTT
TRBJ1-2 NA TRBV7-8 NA CASSPTPRTRVSGYTF TGTGCCAGCAGCCCCACGCCCAGGACTCGGGTGTCAGGCTACACCTTC
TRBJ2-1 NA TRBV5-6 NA CASSLRPSSYNEQFF TGTGCCAGCAGCTTACGACCTAGCTCCTACAATGAGCAGTTCTTC
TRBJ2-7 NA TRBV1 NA CTSSRSGGAYEQYF TGCACCAGCAGCCGTAGCGGGGGGGCCTACGAGCAGTACTTC
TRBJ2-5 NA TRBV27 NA CASSLGQTLRETQYF TGTGCCAGCAGTTTAGGGCAGACCCTTCGCGAGACCCAGTACTTC
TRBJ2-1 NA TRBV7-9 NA CASSPSAFQGRSYNEQFF TGTGCCAGCAGCCCTAGTGCTTTTCAGGGGAGATCCTACAATGAGCAGTTCTTC
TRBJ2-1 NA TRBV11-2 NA CASSPADEQFF TGTGCCAGCAGCCCAGCGGATGAGCAGTTCTTC
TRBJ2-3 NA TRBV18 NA CASSPPGQGYRDTQYF TGTGCCAGCTCACCACCGGGACAAGGGTACAGAGATACGCAGTATTTT
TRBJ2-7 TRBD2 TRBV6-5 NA CASSVWTSESYEQYF TGTGCCAGCAGCGTATGGACTAGCGAGTCCTACGAGCAGTACTTC
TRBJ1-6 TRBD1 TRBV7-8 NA CASSFNRGLNSPLHF TGTGCCAGCAGCTTCAACAGGGGGCTCAATTCACCCCTCCACTTT
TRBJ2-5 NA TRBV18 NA CASSPSRLEGETQYF TGTGCCAGCTCACCTTCCAGACTAGAGGGAGAGACCCAGTACTTC
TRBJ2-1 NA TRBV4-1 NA CASRSTSGWSSGEQFF TGCGCCAGCAGATCCACATCTGGTTGGTCCAGCGGGGAGCAGTTCTTC
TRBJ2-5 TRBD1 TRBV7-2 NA CASSSQGVQETQYF TGTGCCAGCAGCTCACAGGGGGTCCAAGAGACCCAGTACTTC
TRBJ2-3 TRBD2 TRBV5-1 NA CASSKTSGRAPDTQYF TGCGCCAGCAGCAAAACGAGCGGGAGGGCCCCAGATACGCAGTATTTT
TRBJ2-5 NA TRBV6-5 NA CASNRRDKETQYF TGTGCCAGCAATAGAAGGGACAAAGAGACCCAGTACTTC
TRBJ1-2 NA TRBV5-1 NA CASSFEARWGYTF TGCGCCAGCAGCTTTGAAGCCCGCTGGGGCTACACCTTC
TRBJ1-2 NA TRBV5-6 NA CASSLGSGSPYGYTF TGTGCCAGCAGCTTGGGATCTGGGAGCCCGTATGGCTACACCTTC
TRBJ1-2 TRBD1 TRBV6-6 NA CASSYSDRGSYGYTF TGTGCCAGCAGTTACTCAGACAGGGGATCCTATGGCTACACCTTC
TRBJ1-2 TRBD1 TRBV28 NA CASTKTDRGNYGYTF TGTGCCAGCACCAAAACGGACAGGGGGAACTATGGCTACACCTTC
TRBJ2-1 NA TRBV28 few CASWDNDEQFF TGTGCCAGCTGGGACAATGATGAGCAGTTCTTC
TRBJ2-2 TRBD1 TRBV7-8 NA CASSSRQGERLGELFF TGTGCCAGCAGTTCTCGACAGGGCGAACGGCTAGGGGAGCTGTTTTTT
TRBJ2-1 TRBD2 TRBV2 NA CASSEKSGGVDEQFF TGTGCCAGCAGTGAAAAGAGCGGGGGGGTAGATGAGCAGTTCTTC
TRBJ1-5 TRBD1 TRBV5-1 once CASSFRQGDQPQHF TGCGCCAGCAGCTTCCGACAGGGTGACCAGCCCCAGCATTTT